Presented here are 30 T cell receptor beta chains from one specimen sequenced in a study of blood T cell repertoires in COVID-19. Libraries were prepared by immunoSEQ multiplex PCR; TCRdb keeps only in-frame clonotypes and omits some of them. The sample holds some 170,000 clones; roughly nine tenths are singletons and the top ten take less than 1.5%. The sample comprised PBMCs or T cells enriched from blood (not recorded which). The receptors stem from a human donor with acute COVID-19. The donor label of this sample is uncertain.

V and J are TRBV2 and TRBJ2-3; D is ambiguous. The CDR3 contains 12 residues. Per germline, CDR1 SNHLY and CDR2 FYNNEI. V was clipped by 3 bases and J by 3 bases, with 4 bases between them. The CDR3 spells CASSERTDTQYF. CDR3 nucleotide sequence: TGTGCCAGCAGTGAGAGGACAGATACGCAGTATTTT.

The chain recombines TRBV5-1 with TRBJ2-3; 15 bases align to TRBD2. From germline, CDR1 is SGHRS and CDR2 YFSETQ. Trimming cost V 4 bases and J 2 bases; bases outside gene matches: 5. The CDR3 length is 17 residues. CDR3: CASSIGTSGGLTDTQYF. The CDR3, as DNA: TGCGCCAGCAGCATCGGGACTAGCGGGGGGCTCACAGATACGCAGTATTTT.

The V call is TRBV19, the J call TRBJ2-1; possible D gene TRBD2, 5 bases. Germline values: CDR1 LNHDA, CDR2 SQIVND (reference sequence). This CDR3 is built from 14 residues. V lost 1 base and J 8 bases, leaving 12 bases between the germline ends. CDR3 in DNA: TGTGCCAGTAGTATAGTGAGGGCGTGGGATGAGCAGTTCTTC. It codes for CASSIVRAWDEQFF.

This rearrangement joins TRBV10-3 to TRBJ1-1; D possibly corresponds to TRBD1 (6 bases). Germline V gives CDR1 ENHRY, CDR2 SYGVKD. CDR3 size: 13 residues. V lost 5 bases and J 4 bases, leaving 11 bases between the germline ends. The CDR3 region has the DNA TGTGCCATCAGTTACAGGGATGCCACTGAAGCTTTCTTT. Translation: CAISYRDATEAFF.

This chain links TRBV5-1 with TRBJ2-7, with 8 bases fitting TRBD2. Germline loops: CDR1 SGHRS, CDR2 YFSETQ. Trimming removed 4 bases from V and 0 bases from J; junction bases left unmatched: 3. The CDR3 consists of 14 residues. In DNA form, the CDR3 reads TGCGCCAGCAGCGCGGGAGGAGCCTCCTACGAGCAGTACTTC. It encodes CASSAGGASYEQYF.

The V call is TRBV29-1, the J call TRBJ2-3; weak D call: TRBD2 (5 bases). Trimming pared 0 bases from V and 1 base from J, leaving 5 bases between. There are 13 residues in the CDR3. Germline V gives CDR1 SQVTM, CDR2 ANQGSEA. The CDR3, as DNA: TGCAGCGTTGAAGAGGGAGGCACAGATACGCAGTATTTT. Protein: CSVEEGGTDTQYF.

DNA for the CDR3: TGTGCCAGCAGCTCCGGGACAGGGGGTCCCTATGGCTACACCTTC. This codes for CASSSGTGGPYGYTF. The J gene is TRBJ1-2, the V gene TRBV7-2, with TRBD1 matching over 11 bases. The germline V gene encodes CDR1 SGHTA and CDR2 FQGNSA. The CDR3 length is 15 residues. The ends lost 4 bases at V and 4 bases at J; junction bases unmatched: 5.

The rearrangement links TRBV10-3 to TRBJ1-6; D is unresolved. Trimming cost V 0 bases and J 3 bases, with 12 bases left between them. The CDR3 runs 17 residues. CDR1 and CDR2 (germline): ENHRY, SYGVKD. The CDR3 spells CAISESARTRYNSPLHF. The CDR3 nucleotides read TGTGCCATCAGTGAGTCAGCCAGGACTCGCTATAATTCACCCCTCCACTTT.

The CDR3 nucleotides are TGTGCCAGCTCGCCGGGAGAAGGTCGTGAGCAGTTCTTC. It yields the protein CASSPGEGREQFF. The chain employs TRBV18 and TRBJ2-1; D possibly corresponds to TRBD2 (6 bases). Per the germline V gene, CDR1 is KGHSH and CDR2 is LQKENI. V lost 6 bases and J 9 bases, leaving 15 bases between the germline ends. This CDR3 has 13 residues.

The sample holds a few counts of this clone. The chain's CDR3 is CASSLGQSQPQHF. CDR3 sequence (DNA): TGTGCCAGCAGCTTGGGACAGAGTCAGCCCCAGCATTTT. This rearrangement joins TRBV7-9 to TRBJ1-5, with 7 positions matching TRBD1. Unmatched junction bases numbered 2, after V lost 3 bases and J lost 6 bases. The CDR3 extends over 13 amino acids. Per the germline V gene, CDR1 is SEHNR and CDR2 is FQNEAQ (reference sequence). The entire variable domain, with the rest obtained from reference TRBV7-9 and TRBJ1-5, is as follows: DTGVSQNPRHKITKRGQNVTFRCDPISEHNRLYWYRQTLGQGPEFLTYFQNEAQLEKSRLLSDRFSAERPKGSFSTLEIQRTEQGDSAMYLCASSLGQSQPQHFGDGTRLSIL.

The genes are TRBV10-3 and TRBJ1-2; a weak D match, TRBD1 (6 bases). This CDR3 is built from 14 residues. The germline V gene encodes CDR1 ENHRY and CDR2 SYGVKD. V lost 5 bases to trimming and J lost 4 bases, with 14 bases between them. This chain's CDR3 is CAISPGQGGYGYTF. Written as DNA, the CDR3 is TGTGCCATCAGTCCGGGACAAGGAGGCTATGGCTACACCTTC.

The chain joins TRBV5-1 to TRBJ1-4, with a possible D match to TRBD1 (6 bases). The germline CDR1 and CDR2 sequences are SGHRS and YFSETQ. The V end lost 4 bases, the J end lost 0 bases, and 10 bases lay between the germline ends. The CDR3 sequence is 15 residues long. This CDR3 reads CASSARTATNEKLFF. CDR3 nucleotide sequence: TGCGCCAGCAGCGCCCGGACAGCAACTAATGAAAAACTGTTTTTT.

The chain's CDR3 is CASSLGSGSGNTIYF. CDR3 coding DNA: TGTGCCAGCAGTTTGGGATCAGGGTCAGGAAACACCATATATTTT. This chain joins TRBV27 and TRBJ1-3, with D perhaps TRBD1 (5 bases). Trimming took off 3 bases at V and 4 bases at J, with 13 bases between the two ends. The CDR3 has 15 residues. The germline V gene has CDR1 MNHEY and CDR2 SMNVEV (reference sequence).

The DNA of the CDR3 is TGTGCCAGCAGTTTAAGTCCGGGCGGGGAGCTGTTTTTT. It is translated as CASSLSPGGELFF. The rearrangement uses TRBV12-3 or TRBV12-4 and TRBJ2-2; D is unclear. This CDR3 contains 13 residues. Trimming took off 2 bases at V and 7 bases at J, with 8 bases between the two ends.

This chain links TRBV7-9 with TRBJ2-7; no firm D call. The CDR3 runs to 11 residues. Trimming removed 6 bases from V and 3 bases from J, with 6 bases in between. CDR1 and CDR2 (germline): SEHNR, FQNEAQ (reference sequence). CDR3 coding DNA: TGTGCCAGCAGACTTGACTACGAGCAGTACTTC. Translating gives CASRLDYEQYF.

The rearrangement links TRBV2 to TRBJ2-1; 8 positions match TRBD2. The CDR3 totals 15 residues. Looked up from germline, CDR1 is SNHLY and CDR2 is FYNNEI. Trimming took 6 bases from V and 0 from J; bases not matched to a gene: 4. The CDR3 loop is CASRDSGISYNEQFF. The CDR3, as DNA: TGTGCCAGCAGAGATAGCGGGATCTCCTACAATGAGCAGTTCTTC.

The V and J genes are TRBV5-1 and TRBJ2-5; 14 bases are shared with TRBD2. Germline V CDR1 and CDR2: SGHRS, YFSETQ. V lost 2 bases to trimming and J lost 4 bases; unmatched junction nucleotides: 1. This CDR3 spans 15 amino acids. CDR3 nucleotide sequence: TGCGCCAGCAGCTTCGGACTAGCGGGGGGAGAGACCCAGTACTTC. It translates to CASSFGLAGGETQYF.

V and J are TRBV2 and TRBJ1-5, with a tentative D call TRBD1 (5 bases). Between the trimmed V and J ends, which lost 4 bases and 3 bases, there was a span of 10 bases. Germline lookup yields CDR1 SNHLY and CDR2 FYNNEI. The CDR3 runs to 14 residues. The CDR3 region is CASSAGRNNQPQHF. The CDR3 DNA reads TGTGCCAGCAGTGCAGGGAGGAACAATCAGCCCCAGCATTTT. The entire variable domain, with the rest obtained from reference TRBV2 and TRBJ1-5, is as follows: EPEVTQTPSHQVTQMGQEVILRCVPISNHLYFYWYRQILGQKVEFLVSFYNNEISEKSEIFDDQFSVERPDGSNFTLKIRSTKLEDSAMYFCASSAGRNNQPQHFGDGTRLSIL.

The chain combines TRBV7-3 with TRBJ2-5; 8 bases map to TRBD2. Germline lookup yields CDR1 SGHTA and CDR2 FQGTGA. The junction had 2 bases not matched to a gene; V was cut back by 3 bases and J by 5 bases. This CDR3 contains 13 residues. CDR3 amino acids: CASSFSGAETQYF. DNA for the CDR3: TGTGCCAGCAGCTTTAGCGGGGCGGAGACCCAGTACTTC.

This clone has more than one count but fewer than ten. The chain recombines TRBV4-2 with TRBJ2-7, with unresolved D. Trimming left V 4 bases short and J 2 bases short, with 18 bases between. The CDR3 is made up of 16 amino acids. Germline V gene sequence: CDR1 LGHNA, CDR2 YNFKEQ. The CDR3 is CASSPLATSVTYEQYF. DNA of the CDR3: TGTGCCAGCAGCCCTCTGGCCACATCCGTAACCTACGAGCAGTACTTC.

There are a few counts of this clone. This rearrangement joins TRBV30 to TRBJ2-7; TRBD2 might be the D (6 bases). The CDR3 consists of 13 residues. With 2 bases removed from V and 5 bases from J, the gap between germline ends came to 13 bases. Germline CDR1 is GTSNPN and CDR2 is SVGIG (reference sequence). The CDR3 nucleotides read TGTGCCTGGAGTCCCCGCGGGGCCGACGAGCAGTACTTC. It encodes CAWSPRGADEQYF.

The chain carries TRBV7-2 and TRBJ1-1, with unresolved D. Germline V gene data show CDR1 as SGHTA and CDR2 as FQGNSA. V shed 1 base and J shed 3 bases, with 12 bases lying between them. This CDR3 spans 15 amino acids. In DNA form, the CDR3 reads TGTGCCAGCAGCTTAGACGGGGAAGGCGACACTGAAGCTTTCTTT. Its translation: CASSLDGEGDTEAFF.

V usage is TRBV28 and J usage is TRBJ2-7, with 8 bases aligning to TRBD1. Germline lookup yields CDR1 MDHEN and CDR2 SYDVKM. The CDR3 totals 14 residues. The junction had 8 bases not matched to a gene; V was cut back by 4 bases and J by 6 bases. DNA of the CDR3: TGTGCCAGCAGTTCCCGACAGGGGCGGAGCGAGCAGTACTTC. This gives the protein CASSSRQGRSEQYF.

The rearrangement uses TRBV27 and TRBJ2-7; TRBD1 matches at 9 bases. Unmatched junction bases numbered 9, after V lost 7 bases and J lost 8 bases. Germline loops: CDR1 MNHEY, CDR2 SMNVEV (reference sequence). The CDR3 is 13 amino acids. The CDR3 loop is CASISADRGKQYF. CDR3 coding DNA: TGTGCCAGCATTTCCGCGGACAGGGGAAAGCAGTACTTC.

The J gene is TRBJ2-5, the V gene TRBV7-3; D gene uncertain. This CDR3 spans 13 amino acids. Germline CDR1 and CDR2: SGHTA and FQGTGA. The germline V and J ends were trimmed by 2 bases and 1 base, with 5 bases remaining between them. The CDR3 DNA is TGTGCCAGCAGCTTAGGCGGCCAAGAGACCCAGTACTTC. The encoded protein is CASSLGGQETQYF.

The genes are TRBV11-2 and TRBJ2-7; 9 bases match TRBD1. Trimming removed 1 base from V and 5 bases from J; junction bases left unmatched: 6. The CDR3 is made up of 15 amino acids. Germline V gives CDR1 SGHAT, CDR2 FQNNGV. CDR3: CASSLGWTGADEQYF. The CDR3 nucleotides read TGTGCCAGCAGCTTAGGGTGGACAGGGGCCGACGAGCAGTACTTC.

V usage is TRBV30 and J usage is TRBJ1-5; TRBD1 agrees at 9 bases. After removal of 2 bases from V and 1 base from J, the junction contained 12 bases not matched to a gene. The length of the CDR3 is 18 residues. The germline gives CDR1 GTSNPN, CDR2 SVGIG (reference sequence). Here the CDR3 DNA reads TGTGCCTGGAGTCCGGCCGGACAGGGGATAAGGAGCAATCAGCCCCAGCATTTT. It yields the protein CAWSPAGQGIRSNQPQHF. Full variable domain (remainder filled in from reference TRBV30 and TRBJ1-5): SQTIHQWPATLVQPVGSPLSLECTVEGTSNPNLYWYRQAAGRGLQLLFYSVGIGQISSEVPQNLSASRPQDRQFILSSKKLLLSDSGFYLCAWSPAGQGIRSNQPQHFGDGTRLSIL.

The gene calls are TRBV7-2 and TRBJ2-1; no firm D call. The CDR3 sequence is 15 residues long. CDR1 and CDR2 from the germline V gene are SGHTA and FQGNSA. V dropped 4 bases and J dropped 8 bases, with 18 bases sitting between them. This CDR3 reads CASSSILLGEDEQFF. The CDR3 region has the DNA TGTGCCAGCAGCTCCATTCTCTTAGGAGAGGATGAGCAGTTCTTC. The full variable domain, its missing parts supplied by reference TRBV7-2 and TRBJ2-1, is GAGVSQSPSNKVTEKGKDVELRCDPISGHTALYWYRQSLGQGLEFLIYFQGNSAPDKSGLPSDRFSAERTGGSVSTLTIQRTQQEDSAVYLCASSSILLGEDEQFFGPGTRLTVL.

The J gene is TRBJ1-1, the V gene TRBV2; D is ambiguous. CDR1 SNHLY and CDR2 FYNNEI come from the germline V gene. Trimming took 8 bases from V and 9 from J, leaving 7 bases between them. The CDR3 extends over 9 amino acids. CDR3 nucleotides: TGTGCCAGCGGAGCGAAAGCTTTCTTT. Protein: CASGAKAFF. Full variable domain (outside the CDR3, taken from reference TRBV2 and TRBJ1-1): EPEVTQTPSHQVTQMGQEVILRCVPISNHLYFYWYRQILGQKVEFLVSFYNNEISEKSEIFDDQFSVERPDGSNFTLKIRSTKLEDSAMYFCASGAKAFFGQGTRLTVV.

This sequence joins TRBV6-5 and TRBJ2-1; 8 bases map to TRBD1. The CDR3 consists of 13 residues. Trimming at V came to 7 bases and at J to 3 bases, leaving 2 bases not matched to a gene. CDR1 is MNHEY, CDR2 SVGAGI, per germline. CDR3: CASKGQGYNEQFF. CDR3 DNA: TGTGCCAGCAAAGGACAGGGCTACAATGAGCAGTTCTTC.